The following is a T cell receptor beta chain sequence with its context. This clone showed up just a few times. Its antigen remains undetermined. No much larger clonotype is one base removed from it; base qualities were not supplied. Library construction relied on the immunoSEQ multiplex PCR assay. For most patients, genomic DNA was isolated with the Qiagen DNeasy Blood and Tissue Kit and shipped frozen to Adaptive Biotechnologies for TCR sequencing. High-throughput TCR-beta CDR3 sequencing of genomic DNA from most patients was performed by Adaptive Biotechnologies. Per the original workflow: Adaptive's ImmunoSEQ software supplied the TCR sequencing data for 18 patients, while MiXCR and VDJtools were used to process a few other patients. To correct CD4 versus CD8 sorting errors, any sequence found in both subsets at a frequency ratio below 5:1 was removed. CDR3 nucleotide sequences shared between donor and recipient were removed because their origin could not be assigned. At least 2-fold expansion over unstimulated cells and a minimum CFSE-low frequency of 0.002% (template counts) or 0.001% (read counts) were required for clones to be classified as alloreactive. Clones detected in sequenced pre-transplant spleen, lymph node, or MLR CFSE-low populations of the donor or recipient were defined as mappable. Cumulative frequency of alloreactive clones was calculated as a percentage of all sequences weighted by copy number. What TCRdb holds here is the immuneACCESS table cut down to in-frame rearrangements. Part of the clones is not present; checked against another copy, under half of the missing clones reflect an unresolved V gene, and the others are unexplained. V, J and clone size derive from that table, while D and trimming were established from the DNA sequence. The sample table lists approximately 100,000 clones, under 95% of them with a count of one. The ten largest clones take up 0.9% to 1.5% of the sample.

These data are taken from a study of graft-versus-host responses after intestinal transplantation (dated by TCRdb to about 2021). In terms of the full investigation: The transplants that recipients got were multivisceral, liver-intestinal, or isolated intestinal. Anti-thymocyte globulin induction was given to all recipients, followed by maintenance tacrolimus and steroids for two to four years. After intestinal transplantation, graft-versus-host and host-versus-graft alloreactive T cell clones were followed in the graft, circulation and bone marrow using bulk TCR-beta CDR3 sequencing. Alloreactive clones were identified by sequencing pre-transplant mixed lymphocyte reaction products and comparing them with unstimulated pre-transplant donor and recipient T cells. The cohort enrolled about 23 intestinal transplant recipients, one of whom was a retransplant, and a few patients without pretransplant specimens were excluded. A peak of at least 4% donor T cells among recipient peripheral blood mononuclear cells was the definition used for donor T cell macrochimerism. Rather than being sequenced by the commercial service, samples from a few later patients were sequenced in-house on an Illumina MiSeq and processed with MiXCR. What the work shows at the level of the full study, not this receptor alone: Conclusions were limited by the relatively low number and heterogeneity of intestinal transplant patients. GvH clones were detected in recipient bone marrow, and some of these GvH clones were observed earlier in ileal mucosa or blood, consistent with an intestinal mucosal origin. Patients with donor T cell macrochimerism had high GvH to HvG T cell clonal ratios in their allografts. Early after transplant, peak levels of circulating GvH clones were found to be associated with declines in HvG clones.

The time point label, as the study defines it: cells obtained before transplantation from donor or recipient. CD3+CD4+ and CD3+CD8+ populations were FACS-sorted from unstimulated pre-transplant donor and recipient cells taken from spleen or lymph nodes. For CDR1 and CDR2, the germline V gene lists SGHTA and FQGNSA. V is shortened by 2 bases, J by 4 bases, and the region joining them spans 18 bases. From the cysteine through the phenylalanine, the CDR3 covers 17 amino acids. Left in the record is the CDR3 DNA by itself, 51 bases read in frame from the first base. The chain joins TRBV7-2 to TRBJ2-4; the D gene is perhaps TRBD1, from 6 matching bases. The sequence was obtained from a human donor who received an intestinal transplant. Sequencing used unstimulated CD8+ T cells sorted from spleen or lymph node cells, obtained before intestinal transplant. The nucleotide sequence reads TGTGCCAGCAGCTTAAGGGGGTGGGCAGCTGCTAAAAACATTCAGTACTTC. Its protein product is CASSLRGWAAAKNIQYF.